Listed below are T cell receptor beta chains from one sample, sequenced in a study of shared T cell receptors in the human thymus. The table came from immunoSEQ multiplex PCR; TCRdb's copy has only in-frame clones and leaves some out. The data contain some 760,000 clones, 70% to 90% of them singletons. This sample also appeared in a second study, on human thymus T cells.

The sequencing sample was made of thymocytes. These receptors came from a girl less than two years old with a congenital heart defect. Both conserved end residues are part of each CDR3. A D gene is named only where the DNA matches it firmly. Not every row has a clone size; where given, it reads once, few, many or a size class.

cdr3_length	j_call	clone_size	v_call	d_call	cdr3_aa	cdr3_nt
17	TRBJ1-1	NA	TRBV4-1	NA	CASSQVSPRGVGTEAFF	TGCGCCAGCAGCCAAGTTTCCCCCCGGGGGGTAGGCACTGAAGCTTTCTTT
17	TRBJ1-5	NA	TRBV19	TRBD1	CASSELRGRGRNQPQHF	TGTGCCAGTAGTGAACTCAGGGGGCGGGGGCGCAATCAGCCCCAGCATTTT
15	TRBJ2-1	NA	TRBV5-1	TRBD1	CASSAGQGPYNEQFF	TGCGCCAGCAGCGCGGGACAGGGGCCCTACAATGAGCAGTTCTTC
14	TRBJ2-7	few	TRBV6-1	TRBD1	CASKLTGQSYEQYF	TGTGCCAGCAAGCTAACGGGACAGTCCTACGAGCAGTACTTC
14	TRBJ1-1	NA	TRBV19	NA	CASSMGVEATEAFF	TGTGCCAGTAGTATGGGTGTCGAGGCGACTGAAGCTTTCTTT
20	TRBJ2-6	NA	TRBV5-4	NA	CASSGRWFDSANSGANVLTF	TGTGCCAGCAGCGGAAGGTGGTTCGACAGCGCGAACTCTGGGGCCAACGTCCTGACTTTC
12	TRBJ2-3	NA	TRBV29-1	NA	CSVDRRGDTQYF	TGCAGCGTTGATCGACGGGGAGATACGCAGTATTTT
17	TRBJ2-5	NA	TRBV2	NA	CASSEIPYGGLQETQYF	TGTGCCAGCAGTGAAATCCCCTACGGGGGTCTCCAAGAGACCCAGTACTTC
14	TRBJ1-4	NA	TRBV28	NA	CASRHRTTNEKLFF	TGTGCCAGCAGGCACAGGACAACTAATGAAAAACTGTTTTTT
17	TRBJ1-5	NA	TRBV6-1	TRBD1	CASSETTGPYSNQPQHF	TGTGCCAGCAGTGAGACGACAGGGCCCTATAGCAATCAGCCCCAGCATTTT
11	TRBJ1-2	NA	TRBV29-1	NA	CSVVEHYGYTF	TGCAGCGTTGTCGAGCACTATGGCTACACCTTC
17	TRBJ1-4	NA	TRBV7-8	NA	CASSLAKFGGWGEKLFF	TGTGCCAGCAGCTTAGCGAAATTTGGGGGCTGGGGTGAAAAACTGTTTTTT
21	TRBJ2-1	NA	TRBV4-3	NA	CASSQAGIATSTKSSYNEQFF	TGCGCCAGCAGCCAAGCCGGGATAGCGACTAGTACTAAGAGCTCCTACAATGAGCAGTTCTTC
16	TRBJ1-1	once	TRBV5-1	TRBD1	CASSLGGPDRETEAFF	TGCGCCAGCAGCTTGGGGGGTCCTGACAGGGAGACTGAAGCTTTCTTT
14	TRBJ1-2	NA	TRBV7-9	TRBD1	CASSSPTGRGGYTF	TGTGCCAGCAGCTCGCCGACAGGGAGAGGTGGCTACACCTTC
15	TRBJ2-1	once	TRBV5-4	TRBD2	CASSSQRGGLNEQFF	TGTGCCAGCAGCTCCCAGCGGGGGGGCCTCAATGAGCAGTTCTTC
13	TRBJ1-1	NA	TRBV6-5	NA	CASRNKGDTEAFF	TGTGCCAGCAGGAATAAAGGGGACACTGAAGCTTTCTTT
19	TRBJ2-1	once	TRBV2	NA	CASSEAGGILKNSYNEQFF	TGTGCCAGCAGTGAAGCGGGAGGAATCCTTAAAAACTCCTACAATGAGCAGTTCTTC
24	TRBJ2-3	NA	TRBV5-3	TRBD2	CARSLVPFNHGGILSFLGTDTQYF	TGTGCCAGAAGCTTGGTTCCTTTCAATCACGGGGGGATCCTCTCCTTCTTAGGAACAGATACGCAGTATTTT
15	TRBJ2-5	NA	TRBV14	NA	CASSQEGTLQETQYF	TGTGCCAGCAGCCAAGAAGGGACTTTACAAGAGACCCAGTACTTC
20	TRBJ2-3	NA	TRBV5-5	TRBD2	CASSGRLAGGPGAYTDTQYF	TGTGCCAGCAGCGGAAGACTAGCGGGGGGGCCCGGGGCCTACACAGATACGCAGTATTTT
14	TRBJ1-2	NA	TRBV11-2	TRBD1	CASSASQGADGYTF	TGTGCCAGCAGCGCCTCCCAGGGGGCCGATGGCTACACCTTC
14	TRBJ1-5	NA	TRBV11-3	TRBD1	CASSLERPGGCQHF	TGTGCCAGCAGCTTAGAAAGACCAGGGGGCTGCCAGCATTTT
16	TRBJ2-5	NA	TRBV12-5	TRBD2	CASGTGLAGRKETQYF	TGTGCTAGTGGAACCGGACTAGCGGGGAGGAAAGAGACCCAGTACTTC
14	TRBJ2-7	NA	TRBV19	TRBD2	CASTRDYSDYEQYF	TGTGCCAGTACCCGGGACTATTCTGACTACGAGCAGTACTTC
16	TRBJ2-1	NA	TRBV27	NA	CASSMGNIGEGNEQFF	TGTGCCAGCAGTATGGGGAATATAGGAGAGGGCAATGAGCAGTTCTTC